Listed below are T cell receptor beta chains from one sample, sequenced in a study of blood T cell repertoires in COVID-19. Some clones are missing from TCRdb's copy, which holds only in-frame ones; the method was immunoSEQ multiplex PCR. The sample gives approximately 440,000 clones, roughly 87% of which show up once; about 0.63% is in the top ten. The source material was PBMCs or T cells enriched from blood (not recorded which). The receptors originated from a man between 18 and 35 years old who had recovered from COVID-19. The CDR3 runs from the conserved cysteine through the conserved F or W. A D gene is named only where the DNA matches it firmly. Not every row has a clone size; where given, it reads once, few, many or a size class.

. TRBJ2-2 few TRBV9 CASSVGRGWDTGELFF TGTGCCAGCAGCGTAGGACGGGGTTGGGACACCGGGGAGCTGTTTTTT
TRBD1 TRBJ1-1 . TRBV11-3 CASSRQGLSTEAFF TGTGCCAGCAGCAGACAGGGGCTAAGCACTGAAGCTTTCTTT
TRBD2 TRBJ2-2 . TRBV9 CASSPWIAGGTGELFF TGTGCCAGCAGCCCCTGGATAGCGGGGGGCACCGGGGAGCTGTTTTTT
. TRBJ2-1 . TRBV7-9 CASSLVKLEGNEQFF TGTGCCAGCAGCTTAGTTAAACTAGAGGGCAATGAGCAGTTCTTC
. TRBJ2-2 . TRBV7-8 CASSRFGQNTGELFF TGTGCCAGCAGCCGGTTCGGTCAGAACACCGGGGAGCTGTTTTTT
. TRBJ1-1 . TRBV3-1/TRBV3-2 CASSQDGQGYIWAEAFF TGTGCCAGCAGCCAAGATGGGCAGGGGTATATTTGGGCTGAAGCTTTCTTT
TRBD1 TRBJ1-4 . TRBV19 CASTPRGLGHEKLFF TGTGCCAGTACCCCAAGGGGGCTCGGGCATGAAAAACTGTTTTTT
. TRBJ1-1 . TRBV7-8 CASSPGLETAFF TGTGCCAGCAGCCCGGGACTGGAGACGGCTTTCTTT
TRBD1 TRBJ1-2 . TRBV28 CASSLPGGAISYTF TGTGCCAGCAGTTTACCAGGGGGCGCTATCAGCTACACCTTC
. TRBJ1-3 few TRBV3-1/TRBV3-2 CASSQGGLGYTIYF TGTGCCAGCAGCCAAGGGGGCTTGGGGTACACCATATATTTT
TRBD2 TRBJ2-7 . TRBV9 CASSTGTSGSYYEQYF TGTGCCAGCAGCACCGGGACTAGCGGGAGTTACTACGAGCAGTACTTC
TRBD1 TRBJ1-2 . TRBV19 CASSGQGKAYGYTF TGTGCCAGTAGTGGACAGGGTAAGGCCTATGGCTACACCTTC
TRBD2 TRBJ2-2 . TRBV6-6 CASSGLAGSGTGELFF TGTGCCAGCAGTGGACTAGCGGGATCGGGCACCGGGGAGCTGTTTTTT
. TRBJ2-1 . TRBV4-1 CASSLTSSSYYNEQFF TGCGCCAGCAGCCTAACATCTAGCTCTTACTACAATGAGCAGTTCTTC
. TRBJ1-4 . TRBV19 CASRRLIGPTDREKLFF TGTGCCAGTAGACGTCTAATTGGGCCAACCGATCGGGAAAAACTGTTTTTT
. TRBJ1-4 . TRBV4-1 CASSQDIPRGSEKLFF TGCGCCAGCAGCCAAGATATCCCCAGAGGGAGCGAAAAACTGTTTTTT
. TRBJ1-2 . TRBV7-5 CVRSQIAGYGYTF TGTGTCAGAAGCCAAATCGCGGGATATGGCTACACCTTC
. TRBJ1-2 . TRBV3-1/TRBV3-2 CASSQGDTANYGYTF TGTGCCAGCAGCCAAGGCGACACGGCTAACTATGGCTACACCTTC
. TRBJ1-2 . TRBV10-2 CASATGGGSYGYTF TGCGCCAGTGCCACAGGAGGCGGGAGCTATGGCTACACCTTC
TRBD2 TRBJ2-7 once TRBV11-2 CASSFGTSGAYEQYF TGTGCCAGCAGCTTTGGGACTAGCGGGGCCTACGAGCAGTACTTC
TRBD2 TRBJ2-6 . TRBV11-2 CASSFRGAGANVLTF TGTGCCAGCAGCTTCCGGGGGGCTGGGGCCAACGTCCTGACTTTC
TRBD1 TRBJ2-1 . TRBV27 CASSLSGQGYNEQFF TGTGCCAGCAGTTTAAGTGGACAGGGATACAATGAGCAGTTCTTC
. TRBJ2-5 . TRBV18 CASSPPTRQETQYF TGTGCCAGCTCACCACCTACGAGGCAGGAGACCCAGTACTTC
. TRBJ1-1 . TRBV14 CASSQAQMNTEAFF TGTGCCAGCAGCCAAGCCCAGATGAACACTGAAGCTTTCTTT
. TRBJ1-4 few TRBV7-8 CASSLMQGSEKLFF TGTGCCAGCAGCTTAATGCAGGGATCTGAAAAACTGTTTTTT
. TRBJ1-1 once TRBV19 CASSIQGGTEAFF TGTGCCAGTAGTATTCAAGGGGGAACTGAAGCTTTCTTT
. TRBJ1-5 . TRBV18 CASSPVGLNEPQHF TGTGCCAGCTCACCAGTGGGACTCAATGAGCCCCAGCATTTT
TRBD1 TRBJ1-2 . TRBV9 CASSALGTGFDGYTF TGTGCCAGCAGCGCCCTAGGGACAGGGTTCGATGGCTACACCTTC